This T cell receptor beta chain appears in the sequencing data of a study of T-cell memory formation after mild COVID-19 (dated by TCRdb to the early 2020s). Regarding the research as a whole: TCR sequence clusters from the two donors were largely donor specific. Longitudinal TCRalpha and TCRbeta repertoire sequencing tracked T-cell clones expanding and contracting after mild COVID-19 in a couple of donors. The cohort comprised two young, previously healthy adult volunteers, one female and one male.

What the research found in general, with its limitations: Only a couple of mild cases were covered by the study, and larger cohorts that include severe cases with pre-infection samples were considered necessary. Contracting CD4+ clones were found mainly in CM and EM memory subsets, while CD8+ clones were enriched in EMRA. SARS-CoV-2 specificity of the second-wave clones peaking on day 37 was not confirmed. The detection of some responding clones in pre-infection memory suggests that pre-existing cross-reactive memory T cells joined the SARS-CoV-2 response. Clones that contracted from day 15 to 85 showed balanced CD4/CD8 phenotypes, whereas a second wave of clones that expanded from day 15 to 37 leaned towards CD4+.

PBMCs were isolated by Ficoll-Paque density gradient centrifugation. The sequencing machine was an Illumina NovaSeq 6000. TCRalpha and TCRbeta cDNA libraries were constructed by 5'RACE with constant-segment primers, with sample barcodes and unique molecular identifiers being introduced. RNA was extracted from every sample with Trizol reagent. The libraries were amplified in two PCR steps, and the second step added a second sample barcode and Illumina TruSeq adapters. Sequencing of the libraries was done on an Illumina NovaSeq, producing 2 x 150 bp paired-end reads. On the authors' methods: With migec v1.2.7, reads were demultiplexed and then collapsed into UMI-guided consensus sequences. With mixcr v2.1.11, UMI consensuses were aligned to TRA and TRB V and J templates and assembled into clonotypes. Clonotypes were classified as expanded or contracted when called significant by both edgeR and NoisET, with noise models trained on biological replicates. edgeR calls used a false discovery rate-adjusted p below 0.01 and a log2 fold-change threshold of 1. As an exploratory analysis of dynamics, PCA with hierarchical clustering was applied to max-normalized trajectories of the 1000 most abundant clonotypes. Each responding clone was given a CD4 or CD8 phenotype based on the CD4+ and CD8+ repertoires, which had been sequenced separately. TCRdb trimmed public reads at Q25 via fastp, called clones via MiXCR and kept in-frame beta chains. Records with the same CDR3 protein are collapsed into one entry carrying the most frequent genes and DNA. The V and J calls follow TCRdb's processing rather than the paper's. In this sample the table shows 350,000 to 500,000 distinct CDR3 sequences, 23% of which occur a single time. Approximately 14% of the sample lies in the top ten.

CDR1 and CDR2 were assigned from the germline V gene as LGHNA and YSLEER. Trimming takes 1 base from V and 11 bases from J, and the germline ends sit 13 bases apart. Counted from cysteine to phenylalanine, this CDR3 has 13 amino acids. This entry keeps only the CDR3 DNA: 39 bases, framed from base 1. Comments on this clonotype: Its antigen is not yet known. The sample holds no much larger clone one base away, and base qualities are not on file.

The sequenced sample was PBMCs or a T cell subset sorted from them (not recorded which). This clonotype was sampled from an adult woman who had mild COVID-19 (a few samples of this study predate the infection). The sample titles of this study are shuffled in the database, so cell type and time point are left out; the donor was told from shared clones. The chain employs TRBV4-3 and TRBJ2-3; the D gene is possibly TRBD1 or TRBD2, with 5 bases matching each. CDR3 reads: CASSQGDAPGQYF. In nucleotides, the sequence is TGCGCCAGCAGCCAAGGGGACGCCCCGGGGCAGTATTTT.